A single sample is the source of the 7 T cell receptor beta chains below, sequenced in a study of identical twins (dated by TCRdb to 2015 to 2016). Libraries were built with 5' RACE. Instrument on record: Illumina HiSeq 2000. The raw public data were reprocessed by TCRdb itself: fastp quality trimming at Q25, MiXCR clonotype calling, in-frame beta chains only. Each entry is one CDR3 protein sequence, shown with its most common DNA and genes. Present in this sample are around 1.7 million distinct CDR3 sequences, around a third of which were seen just once. The top ten clonotypes cover roughly 0.3% of the sample. The sample comprised cord blood. These receptors all stem from a newborn girl in good health.

CDR3 amino acids: CASSVTAAANSPLHF. For the CDR3, the DNA is TGTGCCAGCAGCGTGACGGCGGCAGCTAATTCACCCCTCCACTTT. The gene calls are TRBV2 and TRBJ1-6; D is undetermined. The length of the CDR3 is 15 residues. The V gene's germline CDR1 is SNHLY and CDR2 FYNNEI. V shed 6 bases and J shed 6 bases, with 15 bases lying between them.

On this clonotype: A much larger clone differs from this one at a single base, so this may be a read error. The chain has TRBV7-9 and TRBJ2-5; D gene unclear. From germline, CDR1 is SEHNR and CDR2 FQNEAQ (reference sequence). The CDR3 sequence is 13 residues long. CDR3 loop: CAGSLRTEETQYF. CDR3 DNA sequence: TGTGCCGGCAGCTTGAGGACGGAAGAGACCCAGTACTTC.

V and J are TRBV29-1 and TRBJ1-2, with 8 bases matching TRBD1. This CDR3 region has 14 residues. V lost 7 bases to trimming and J lost 7 bases; unmatched junction nucleotides: 14. The germline CDR1 and CDR2 sequences are SQVTM and ANQGSEA. The CDR3 sequence: CSALRTGRSCGYTF. Here the CDR3 DNA reads TGCAGCGCTCTCCGGACAGGGAGGAGCTGTGGCTACACCTTC.

The J gene is TRBJ2-7, the V gene TRBV5-1, with D perhaps matching TRBD1 (6 bases). The germline gives CDR1 SGHRS, CDR2 YFSETQ. The length of the CDR3 is 14 residues. The ends were cut back, 4 bases at V and 0 bases at J, with 11 bases in the middle. CDR3 in DNA: TGCGCCAGCAGCGTTGACAGGCCCTCCTACGAGCAGTACTTC. Amino acids: CASSVDRPSYEQYF. The full variable domain, completed using reference TRBV5-1 and TRBJ2-7, is KAGVTQTPRYLIKTRGQQVTLSCSPISGHRSVSWYQQTPGQGLQFLFEYFSETQRNKGNFPGRFSGRQFSNSRSEMNVSTLELGDSALYLCASSVDRPSYEQYFGPGTRLTVT.

The rearrangement links TRBV12-3 or TRBV12-4 to TRBJ2-5; 10 bases agree with TRBD1. This CDR3 has 15 residues. Losses at the gene ends were 3 bases for V and 5 bases for J; bases not matched to a gene: 6. The CDR3 loop is CASSFRDRGDETQYF. As DNA, the CDR3 is TGTGCCAGCAGTTTTAGGGACAGGGGCGACGAGACCCAGTACTTC.

This clonotype appeared a few times. V usage is TRBV25-1 and J usage is TRBJ1-2, with 8 bases fitting TRBD1. The germline gives CDR1 MGHDK, CDR2 SYGVNS. The junction had 11 bases not matched to a gene; V was cut back by 1 base and J by 4 bases. The CDR3 runs to 17 residues. CDR3 in DNA: TGTGCCAGCAGTGAATCCCTCCCCGGGACAGGCTTCTATGGCTACACCTTC. Translating gives CASSESLPGTGFYGYTF.

This clonotype was seen a few times. V is TRBV27 and J is TRBJ2-5, with no clear D. There are 13 residues in the CDR3. V lost 5 bases to trimming and J lost 5 bases, with 12 bases between them. In germline, CDR1 is MNHEY, CDR2 SMNVEV (reference sequence). The CDR3 here is CASSPRFWETQYF. As DNA, the CDR3 is TGTGCCAGCAGTCCCCGCTTTTGGGAGACCCAGTACTTC.